This TCR beta chain was found in a study of OX40 agonist ivuxolimab in advanced cancers. At the level of the study: Ivuxolimab, an agonist antibody against OX40 (CD134), was given to patients.

Per the germline V gene, CDR1 is MDHEN and CDR2 is SYDVKM. The CDR3 loop spans 14 amino acids. V was cut by 8 bases and J by 5 bases, with 19 bases left in between. The repertoire was sequenced with immunoSEQ multiplex PCR; TCRdb's copy has only in-frame clones and lacks some. The repertoire holds under 100,000 clones, with approximately 90% as singletons. If patients had autoimmune disease history or systemic immunosuppression, they were excluded. The receptor was isolated from an adult with an advanced solid tumor such as melanoma, head and neck, liver or kidney cancer. Sequencing was performed on CD4+ or CD8+ T cells sorted from blood, taken in a trial of the OX40 agonist ivuxolimab. The chain uses TRBV28 and TRBJ2-7; D is perhaps TRBD1 (5 bases). In DNA, the CDR3 is TGTGCCAGCCCCCCAGGTCAGGGTTTCAACGAGCAGTACTTC. Translated, it gives CASPPGQGFNEQYF.